A single sample gave rise to the 25 T cell receptor beta chains below, sequenced in a study of OX40 agonist ivuxolimab in advanced cancers. Sequencing was performed with immunoSEQ multiplex PCR; in TCRdb, only in-frame clones are kept and a portion is missing. The table shows about 22,000 clones, with roughly 90% occurring only once. The input for sequencing was CD4+ or CD8+ T cells sorted from blood, taken in a trial of the OX40 agonist ivuxolimab. All receptors derive from an adult with an advanced solid tumor such as melanoma, head and neck, liver or kidney cancer.

The genes are TRBV18 and TRBJ2-5, with no clear D. Germline CDR1 and CDR2: KGHSH and LQKENI. The CDR3 has 11 amino acids. With 4 bases removed from V and 2 bases from J, the gap between germline ends came to 2 bases. The CDR3 loop is CASSQQETQYF. DNA for the CDR3: TGTGCCAGCTCACAGCAAGAGACCCAGTACTTC.

The rearrangement joins TRBV5-6 to TRBJ2-1, with a possible D match to TRBD2 (5 bases). The CDR3 covers 14 residues. Germline CDR1 reads SGHDT; CDR2 reads YYEEEE. V was clipped by 6 bases and J by 6 bases, with 16 bases between them. CDR3 bases: TGTGCCAGCACCCTAGGTTCGGGGTCCAATGAGCAGTTCTTC. Amino acid sequence: CASTLGSGSNEQFF.

This clone appeared a single time. The chain combines TRBV21-1 with TRBJ2-4; the D call in the table, TRBD1, was not verified against the DNA. TRBV21-1 corresponds to a pseudogene. This CDR3 is 20 amino acids long. The CDR3 loop reads CASSLRQTGPKGLDKNIQYF. The CDR3 bases are TGTGCCAGCAGCTTAAGGCAGACAGGACCAAAAGGTTTAGACAAAAACATTCAGTACTTC.

Only a few counts were recorded for this clone. V gene TRBV7-9 combines with J gene TRBJ1-1; D is unclear. This CDR3 has 13 residues. Trimming pared 4 bases from V and 7 bases from J, leaving 13 bases between. Germline values: CDR1 SEHNR, CDR2 FQNEAQ (reference sequence). The CDR3 bases are TGTGCCAGCAGCTCTTTCAGAGCCCGTGAAGCTTTCTTT. Residues: CASSSFRAREAFF.

A single count supports this clone. As DNA, the CDR3 is TGTGCCAGCAGTGAAGATCCGATAGGCGCTTATAGCAATCAGCCCCAGCATTTT. Residues: CASSEDPIGAYSNQPQHF. The chain joins TRBV6-1 to TRBJ1-5; D remains unclear. The CDR3 runs to 18 residues. The germline V and J ends were trimmed by 1 base and 0 bases, with 16 bases remaining between them. Germline CDR1 and CDR2: MNHNS and SASEGT.

The V call is TRBV7-2, the J call TRBJ2-7; 10 bases are a match to TRBD2. CDR3 length equals 15 residues. Germline CDR1 reads SGHTA; CDR2 reads FQGNSA. The V segment lost 4 bases and the J segment 5 bases; nucleotides outside the gene matches: 8. The CDR3 spells CASSSTSGTVHEQYF. CDR3 coding DNA: TGTGCCAGCAGCTCAACTAGCGGGACAGTCCACGAGCAGTACTTC.

This clone was recorded only once. The chain uses TRBV6-6 and TRBJ2-7; TRBD2 agrees at 9 bases. V trimming: 5 bases; J trimming: 0 bases; junction bases outside the gene matches: 8. The CDR3 sequence is 16 residues long. The germline gives CDR1 MNHNY, CDR2 SVGAGI (reference sequence). The CDR3 DNA follows: TGTGCCAGCAGTGCCATACTAGCGGGCAGCTCCTACGAGCAGTACTTC. It specifies CASSAILAGSSYEQYF.

The chain joins TRBV9 to TRBJ1-2; 7 nucleotides agree with TRBD1. The CDR3 has 12 amino acids. V shed 4 bases, J shed 13 bases, and the junction held 10 bases outside the gene matches. Germline values: CDR1 SGDLS, CDR2 YYNGEE. CDR3 DNA: TGTGCCAGCAGCACCGAGGGGACAGCTTCCACCTTC. Translating gives CASSTEGTASTF.

The table lists this clone with a count of one. At one of its ends the junction is not consistent with the germline gene, which may arise from a read error. The chain has TRBV9 and TRBJ1-1; 7 nucleotides align to TRBD1. The CDR3 spans 18 residues. Germline assignment: CDR1 SGDLS and CDR2 YYNGEE. The CDR3 DNA sequence: TGTGCCAGCAGCGTAGTTCCGACAGGGCCGAGGTCGAACGCTGAAGCTTTCTTT. Its translation: CASSVVPTGPRSNAEAFF.

The genes are TRBV14 and TRBJ2-7, with 8 bases aligning to TRBD2. Losses at the gene ends were 6 bases for V and 3 bases for J; bases not matched to a gene: 10. Germline V gives CDR1 SGHDN, CDR2 FVKESK. The CDR3 sequence is 15 residues long. CDR3 DNA: TGTGCCAGCAGGAAGAGCGGGAGTGGGGTCTACGAGCAGTACTTC. It encodes CASRKSGSGVYEQYF.

The chain is built from TRBV10-2 and TRBJ2-7; no clear D gene. Per the germline V gene, CDR1 is WSHSY and CDR2 is SAAADI. This CDR3 spans 14 amino acids. With 9 bases removed from V and 0 bases from J, the gap between germline ends came to 15 bases. In DNA, the CDR3 is TGCGCCAGTTTGGGTGTACAAAGCTCCTACGAGCAGTACTTC. It specifies CASLGVQSSYEQYF.

The V call is TRBV11-2, the J call TRBJ2-2; the D is unclear. V was shortened by 1 base and J by 4 bases, with 7 bases between the two germline ends. The CDR3 length is 14 residues. Per the germline V gene, CDR1 is SGHAT and CDR2 is FQNNGV. CDR3 amino acids: CASSLVSGTGELFF. The DNA for the CDR3 is TGTGCCAGCAGCTTAGTTTCCGGCACCGGGGAGCTGTTTTTT.

The V gene is TRBV6-5, the J gene TRBJ1-4, with TRBD1 identical over 8 bases. The J segment lost 7 bases and the V segment lost 5 bases, leaving 9 bases of the junction unmatched. The CDR3 length is 15 residues. The germline gives CDR1 MNHEY, CDR2 SVGAGI. The CDR3 nucleotides read TGTGCCAGCAGTCGGGGGGCAGGGGGCGGTGAAAAACTGTTTTTT. It encodes CASSRGAGGGEKLFF.

By share, this clone ranks as medium-sized (0.01 to 0.1%). The chain uses TRBV29-1 and TRBJ1-3; D might be TRBD1 (5 bases). Germline V lookup: CDR1 SQVTM, CDR2 ANQGSEA. The CDR3 is made up of 14 amino acids. Trimming took 5 bases from V and 2 from J, leaving 13 bases between them. CDR3 residues: CSVWDLPTGNTIYF. CDR3 in DNA: TGCAGCGTTTGGGACCTACCGACTGGAAACACCATATATTTT.

The chain joins TRBV7-9 to TRBJ2-2; TRBD2 might be the D (7 bases). Germline loops: CDR1 SEHNR, CDR2 FQNEAQ (reference sequence). V lost 5 bases and J lost 3, with 19 bases in between. The length of the CDR3 is 17 residues. This CDR3 is CASSPMGGAVDTGELFF. CDR3 nucleotide sequence: TGTGCCAGCAGCCCCATGGGGGGGGCGGTGGACACCGGGGAGCTGTTTTTT.

V gene TRBV4-1 combines with J gene TRBJ1-1; maybe TRBD1 (5 bases). Germline CDR1 reads MGHRA; CDR2 reads YSYEKL. The germline V and J ends were trimmed by 0 bases and 5 bases, with 13 bases remaining between them. The CDR3 extends over 15 amino acids. This CDR3 is CASSQEGQGWTEAFF. The CDR3 region has the DNA TGCGCCAGCAGCCAAGAGGGGCAGGGATGGACTGAAGCTTTCTTT.

V gene TRBV11-2 combines with J gene TRBJ2-5; D unclear. The J call is in doubt because the DNA end fits TRBJ2-7 better. Germline V gene sequence: CDR1 SGHAT, CDR2 FQNNGV. CDR3 size: 15 residues. CDR3 bases: TGTGCCAGCAGCTTAGATGGTCTTCTTACCTACGAGCAGTACTTC. This sequence encodes CASSLDGLLTYEQYF.

V and J are TRBV19 and TRBJ2-1; TRBD1 matches at 8 bases. V was pared by 5 bases and J by 5 bases, with 11 bases of the junction left unmatched. Per germline, CDR1 LNHDA and CDR2 SQIVND (reference sequence). The CDR3 runs 16 residues. The chain's CDR3 is CASSPTGGLGDNEQFF. The DNA for the CDR3 is TGTGCCAGTAGTCCTACAGGGGGGTTGGGGGACAATGAGCAGTTCTTC.

This chain connects TRBV15 to TRBJ1-1; D ambiguous. The CDR3 sequence is 14 residues long. The V end lost 0 bases, the J end lost 5 bases, and 10 bases lay between the germline ends. The germline V gene has CDR1 LNHNV and CDR2 YYDKDF (reference sequence). The CDR3 region has the DNA TGTGCCACCAGCAGAGACTGGTCCAGGACTGAAGCTTTCTTT. Protein sequence: CATSRDWSRTEAFF.

CDR3 nucleotide sequence: TGTGCCAGTAGTATAGTTTCGGACCTCGAGCAGTTCTTC. Encoded protein: CASSIVSDLEQFF. The chain carries TRBV19 and TRBJ2-1; the D is unclear. V dropped 1 base and J dropped 10 bases, with 11 bases sitting between them. CDR3 length: 13 residues. Germline V lookup: CDR1 LNHDA, CDR2 SQIVND (reference sequence).

The chain combines TRBV30 with TRBJ2-1, with 8 bases identical to TRBD2. This CDR3 comprises 14 residues. V dropped 3 bases and J dropped 6; count of bases not matched to a gene: 7. Germline CDR1 is GTSNPN and CDR2 is SVGIG (reference sequence). In nucleotides, the CDR3 is TGTGCCTGGAGCAGCGGGAGAGGAGGCAATGAGCAGTTCTTC. The encoded protein is CAWSSGRGGNEQFF. Full variable domain (missing parts from reference TRBV30 and TRBJ2-1): SQTIHQWPATLVQPVGSPLSLECTVEGTSNPNLYWYRQAAGRGLQLLFYSVGIGQISSEVPQNLSASRPQDRQFILSSKKLLLSDSGFYLCAWSSGRGGNEQFFGPGTRLTVL.

The chain combines TRBV30 with TRBJ2-1; D not resolved. In germline, CDR1 is GTSNPN, CDR2 SVGIG (reference sequence). V lost 0 bases, J lost 3 bases, and 3 bases lay in between. The CDR3 is 12 amino acids. CDR3 amino acids: CAWSVVYNEQFF. In DNA, the CDR3 is TGTGCCTGGAGTGTAGTCTACAATGAGCAGTTCTTC.

The genes are TRBV4-3 and TRBJ2-5, with 12 bases fitting TRBD1. Germline CDR1 is LGHNA and CDR2 is YSLEER. The junction had 8 bases not matched to a gene; V was cut back by 0 bases and J by 0 bases. The CDR3 totals 19 residues. The CDR3 reads CASSQDWGTGGRYQETQYF. In DNA form, the CDR3 reads TGCGCCAGCAGCCAAGATTGGGGGACAGGGGGCCGGTACCAAGAGACCCAGTACTTC.

The chain couples TRBV7-9 to TRBJ2-1; D uncertain. With 0 bases removed from V and 10 bases from J, the gap between germline ends came to 13 bases. Per germline, CDR1 SEHNR and CDR2 FQNEAQ (reference sequence). The CDR3 contains 14 residues. The CDR3, as DNA: TGTGCCAGCAGCTTAGCGGGTAAGGATAGGGAGCAGTTCTTC. It yields the protein CASSLAGKDREQFF.

The chain carries TRBV28 and TRBJ2-3; D is perhaps TRBD1 (5 bases). Germline CDR1 and CDR2: MDHEN and SYDVKM. The CDR3 has 12 residues. V was clipped by 7 bases and J by 8 bases, with 13 bases between them. CDR3 bases: TGTGCCAGCACCGGCAGGGTCGGTACGCAGTATTTT. This codes for CASTGRVGTQYF.